Reported below is one TCR beta chain. The V gene's germline CDR1 is SGHTA and CDR2 FQGNSA. Trimming removed 5 bases from V and 6 bases from J; junction bases left unmatched: 15. The CDR3 is 16 amino acids. The data derive from a study of control samples from healthy donors and cancer patients. Generated by immunoSEQ multiplex PCR, the TCRdb table keeps only in-frame clones and is missing some. The sample records roughly 120,000 clones, roughly nine tenths being singletons. The rearrangement links TRBV7-2 to TRBJ1-2; 7 nucleotides agree with TRBD1. This clonotype was obtained from a young woman in good health. The material sequenced was blood. As DNA, the CDR3 is TGTGCCAGCAGCCCTCCGGGACAGCGAGGCGGGGATGGCTACACCTTC. It yields the protein CASSPPGQRGGDGYTF.